These 22 T cell receptor beta chains share one sample of origin, sequenced in a study of regulatory and conventional T cells in RAG deficiency. TCRdb's table, derived via immunoSEQ multiplex PCR, lists solely in-frame clones and lacks some. The repertoire has around 29,000 clones, roughly 96% of them found once; the top ten carry roughly 0.35%. The sorted conventional CD4+ T cells were CD25-low and CD127-high, with genomic DNA sequenced. This sample was also put to use in a study of regulatory T cells. In that study: Primers: 52 TRBV forward and 13 TRBJ reverse.

Sequenced: CD25- CD4+ T cells sorted from blood. All receptors come from a human donor in good health.

This sequence joins TRBV9 and TRBJ1-3, with a possible D match to TRBD1 (5 bases). The CDR3 contains 14 residues. Germline V gives CDR1 SGDLS, CDR2 YYNGEE. Trimming removed 1 base at V and 4 bases at J, with 9 bases between. DNA of the CDR3: TGTGCCAGCAGCGTACCAGGGAAGGGAAACACCATATATTTT. Protein product: CASSVPGKGNTIYF.

Points on this clone: Germline is not matched at one junction end, which may reflect a read error. The chain carries TRBV14 and TRBJ1-1, with 7 bases fitting TRBD1. CDR3 length equals 16 residues. Germline values: CDR1 SGHDN, CDR2 FVKESK. The CDR3 DNA sequence: TGTGCCAGCAGCCAACGTTCGACAGGGAGGAACGCTGAAGCTTTCTTT. Residues: CASSQRSTGRNAEAFF.

The genes are TRBV6-6 and TRBJ1-5; TRBD1 aligns across 10 bases. The CDR3 length is 16 residues. Germline assignment: CDR1 MNHNY and CDR2 SVGAGI (reference sequence). J gave up 3 bases and V 5 bases, and 7 bases lay outside the gene matches. CDR3 DNA sequence: TGTGCCAGCAGTAGAGGGGGACAGGGGTCCAATCAGCCCCAGCATTTT. It translates to CASSRGGQGSNQPQHF.

J is TRBJ2-6 and V is TRBV19; D gene ambiguous. Trimming shortened V by 1 base and J by 0 bases, and 4 bases separated the two germline ends. CDR1 is LNHDA and CDR2 is SQIVND in the germline V gene (reference sequence). The CDR3 extends over 15 amino acids. DNA of the CDR3: TGTGCCAGTAGTATAGGAGGCTCTGGGGCCAACGTCCTGACTTTC. Translating it yields CASSIGGSGANVLTF.

The J gene is TRBJ2-5, the V gene TRBV9, with 9 bases lining up with TRBD1. The better agreement between TRBJ2-7 and the DNA end casts doubt on the J call. The CDR3 totals 15 residues. The germline gives CDR1 SGDLS, CDR2 YYNGEE. The CDR3 DNA reads as TGTGCCAGCAGCGTAGGGGACAGGGAGTACTACGAGCAGTACTTC. As protein: CASSVGDREYYEQYF.

J is TRBJ1-3 and V is TRBV7-3; weak D call: TRBD1 (5 bases). The CDR3 loop spans 15 amino acids. The ends were cut back, 5 bases at V and 1 base at J, with 12 bases in the middle. Per the germline V gene, CDR1 is SGHTA and CDR2 is FQGTGA. The CDR3 here is CASSPQGGSGNTIYF. The CDR3 coding sequence is TGTGCCAGCAGCCCCCAGGGAGGGTCTGGAAACACCATATATTTT.

The chain carries TRBV5-1 and TRBJ2-5, with 9 bases lining up with TRBD1. This CDR3 region has 16 residues. V dropped 4 bases and J dropped 2; count of bases not matched to a gene: 9. The germline V gene has CDR1 SGHRS and CDR2 YFSETQ. CDR3 amino acids: CASSLRQGGKQETQYF. The DNA for the CDR3 is TGCGCCAGCAGCCTCAGACAGGGGGGAAAACAAGAGACCCAGTACTTC.

The chain is built from TRBV6-5 and TRBJ2-1, with TRBD2 identical over 7 bases. Germline CDR1 and CDR2: MNHEY and SVGAGI. The CDR3 loop spans 15 amino acids. The J segment lost 7 bases and the V segment lost 0 bases, leaving 6 bases of the junction unmatched. In DNA form, the CDR3 reads TGTGCCAGCAGTTACTCAGGCGGGAGTCTTAATGAGCAGTTCTTC. It yields the protein CASSYSGGSLNEQFF.

This chain connects TRBV4-2 to TRBJ2-1, with TRBD2 matching 16 bases. CDR1 is LGHNA, CDR2 YNFKEQ, per germline. The CDR3 has 17 residues. Trimming removed 1 base from V and 13 bases from J; junction bases left unmatched: 10. The CDR3 region is CASSQVGTSGRAPLQFF. CDR3 bases: TGTGCCAGCAGCCAAGTAGGGACTAGCGGGAGGGCCCCCCTCCAGTTCTTC.

The count of this clone is one. The genes are TRBV7-2 and TRBJ2-3, with D perhaps TRBD2 (6 bases). The ends were cut back, 1 base at V and 2 bases at J, with 13 bases in the middle. From germline, CDR1 is SGHTA and CDR2 FQGNSA. The CDR3 runs to 16 residues. As DNA, the CDR3 is TGTGCCAGCAGCTTAGTAGGTAGCGGATCCACAGATACGCAGTATTTT. Protein product: CASSLVGSGSTDTQYF.

V gene TRBV7-8 combines with J gene TRBJ1-2; 8 bases line up with TRBD1. V lost 4 bases to trimming and J lost 7 bases; unmatched junction nucleotides: 11. The germline gives CDR1 SGHVS, CDR2 FQNEAQ. The CDR3 spans 15 residues. CDR3 bases: TGTGCCAGCAGCTCCATCGGCGTCAGGGGGCTTGGCTACACCTTC. Translation: CASSSIGVRGLGYTF.

The V gene is TRBV7-3, the J gene TRBJ2-2; 9 positions agree with TRBD1. This CDR3 is 16 amino acids long. CDR1 and CDR2 (germline): SGHTA, FQGTGA. With V trimmed by 5 bases and J by 5 bases, 9 bases remained unmatched. The CDR3, as DNA: TGTGCCAGCAGCCCCCGACAGGGGGGGAAGACCGGGGAGCTGTTTTTT. This codes for CASSPRQGGKTGELFF.

For the CDR3, the DNA is TGTGCCAGCAAGCGACAGCTGCTGTACCAAGAGACCCAGTACTTC. Translated, it gives CASKRQLLYQETQYF. This chain joins TRBV6-1 and TRBJ2-5; possible D gene TRBD1, 5 bases. The germline V and J ends were trimmed by 7 bases and 0 bases, with 15 bases remaining between them. Germline CDR1 reads MNHNS; CDR2 reads SASEGT. There are 15 residues in the CDR3.

The CDR3 nucleotides read TGTGCCAGCAGCTTAGTGGGACAGGGGCTTATGAACACTGAAGCTTTCTTT. Amino acid sequence: CASSLVGQGLMNTEAFF. The rearrangement links TRBV7-2 to TRBJ1-1; 10 bases fit TRBD1. Germline assignment: CDR1 SGHTA and CDR2 FQGNSA. The CDR3 runs 17 residues. The V segment lost 1 base and the J segment 0 bases; nucleotides outside the gene matches: 5.

This clone was counted a single time. The CDR3 region has the DNA TGTGCCAGCAGCGGTACAGGGGTCCTTGGCTACACCTTC. It yields the protein CASSGTGVLGYTF. The V call is TRBV5-4, the J call TRBJ1-2, with 7 bases lining up with TRBD1. CDR3 length: 13 residues. The germline CDR1 and CDR2 sequences are SGHNT and YYREEE (reference sequence). The junction had 7 bases not matched to a gene; V was cut back by 4 bases and J by 7 bases. Full variable domain (missing parts from reference TRBV5-4 and TRBJ1-2): ETGVTQSPTHLIKTRGQQVTLRCSSQSGHNTVSWYQQALGQGPQFIFQYYREEENGRGNFPPRFSGLQFPNYSSELNVNALELDDSALYLCASSGTGVLGYTFGSGTRLTVV.

The J gene is TRBJ2-3, the V gene TRBV9; 12 bases fit TRBD2. Trimming took 3 bases from V and 5 from J; bases not matched to a gene: 4. Germline V gene lookup returns CDR1 SGDLS and CDR2 YYNGEE. The CDR3 length is 15 residues. CDR3 nucleotide sequence: TGTGCCAGCAGCGGGACTAGCGGGGCAAGAGATACGCAGTATTTT. This translates into CASSGTSGARDTQYF.

The rearrangement joins TRBV15 to TRBJ2-5; a possible D gene is TRBD2 (6 bases). The J call may be incorrect, as the DNA end agrees better with TRBJ2-7. This CDR3 has 15 residues. Germline loops: CDR1 LNHNV, CDR2 YYDKDF (reference sequence). CDR3: CATSRDTGVVYEQYF. The CDR3 coding sequence is TGTGCCACCAGCAGAGATACGGGAGTAGTTTACGAGCAGTACTTC.

This clone was detected once. J is TRBJ2-5 and V is TRBV9; 7 bases fit TRBD1. The CDR3 is 15 residues long. Germline V gene sequence: CDR1 SGDLS, CDR2 YYNGEE. V lost 2 bases, J lost 5 bases, and 9 bases stayed unmatched. CDR3 coding DNA: TGTGCCAGCAGCGTTTGGGACAGTCCGGGGGAGACCCAGTACTTC. It translates to CASSVWDSPGETQYF.

The chain is built from TRBV11-2 and TRBJ2-1; 7 nucleotides align to TRBD2. There are 14 residues in the CDR3. Germline V gives CDR1 SGHAT, CDR2 FQNNGV. The V and J ends lost 4 bases and 9 bases, in that order; junction bases with no gene match: 9. This chain's CDR3 is CASSSGTITGEQFF. As DNA, the CDR3 is TGTGCCAGCAGCTCGGGGACTATCACTGGTGAGCAGTTCTTC.

This clone was seen a single time. The CDR3 protein is CASSFPTGGSGNTIYF. The CDR3 coding sequence is TGTGCCAGCAGCTTTCCGACAGGGGGCTCTGGAAACACCATATATTTT. J is TRBJ1-3 and V is TRBV5-4; 9 nucleotides match TRBD1. CDR1 is SGHNT and CDR2 is YYREEE in the germline V gene (reference sequence). Losses at the gene ends were 2 bases for V and 0 bases for J; bases not matched to a gene: 3. This CDR3 has 16 residues.

The chain joins TRBV5-4 to TRBJ2-6; D call uncertain. The V and J ends lost 2 bases and 0 bases respectively, with 6 bases between them. The CDR3 totals 15 residues. The germline gives CDR1 SGHNT, CDR2 YYREEE (reference sequence). For the CDR3, the DNA is TGTGCCAGCAGCTTACGGAGCTCTGGGGCCAACGTCCTGACTTTC. This codes for CASSLRSSGANVLTF.

V is TRBV5-6 and J is TRBJ1-2; 9 nucleotides agree with TRBD1. The germline gives CDR1 SGHDT, CDR2 YYEEEE. This CDR3 contains 14 residues. With V trimmed by 3 bases and J by 8 bases, 8 bases remained unmatched. The CDR3 nucleotides read TGTGCCAGCAGCTCCCAACAGGGGGCGATAGGCTACACCTTC. Translating gives CASSSQQGAIGYTF.